Below, 8 T cell receptor beta chains from the same sample are listed, as sequenced in a study of blood T cell repertoires in COVID-19. The data were produced by immunoSEQ multiplex PCR, yet TCRdb's version contains in-frame clones alone and is incomplete. This sample has roughly 230,000 clones, with 65% to 85% found just once. Material: peripheral blood. The receptors were sampled from a man between 40 and 49 years old with active or convalescent COVID-19.

With regard to this clone: This sample also contains other DNA sequences that code for the same CDR3. This chain connects TRBV6-5 to TRBJ1-2; tentatively, D is TRBD1 (5 bases). The CDR3 spans 14 residues. CDR1 and CDR2 (germline): MNHEY, SVGAGI. V lost 0 bases, J lost 7 bases, and 12 bases lay in between. CDR3 in DNA: TGTGCCAGCAGTTACTCGAGGCAGGGTGGTGGCTACACCTTC. This encodes CASSYSRQGGGYTF.

The chain is built from TRBV6-5 and TRBJ1-1; D is perhaps TRBD1 (5 bases). Germline-derived CDR1 and CDR2 are MNHEY and SVGAGI. The CDR3 covers 14 residues. V was clipped by 4 bases and J by 1 base, with 10 bases between them. This CDR3 is CASSSLTANTEAFF. DNA for the CDR3: TGTGCCAGCAGTTCGCTGACAGCGAACACTGAAGCTTTCTTT.

The gene calls are TRBV19 and TRBJ1-5, with D unclear. The length of the CDR3 is 15 residues. In germline, CDR1 is LNHDA, CDR2 SQIVND (reference sequence). Trimming left V 3 bases short and J 3 bases short, with 12 bases between. The CDR3 nucleotides read TGTGCCAGTAGTATGTATGTCGGTAACAATCAGCCCCAGCATTTT. Translated: CASSMYVGNNQPQHF.

The rearrangement joins TRBV30 to TRBJ2-1; 8 nucleotides match TRBD1. CDR3 size: 12 residues. Germline lookup yields CDR1 GTSNPN and CDR2 SVGIG (reference sequence). V shed 7 bases, J shed 9 bases, and the junction held 8 bases outside the gene matches. The CDR3, as DNA: TGTGCCTTCGGACAGGGCTGGGGTGAGCAGTTCTTC. Translating it yields CAFGQGWGEQFF.

This clone showed up just a few times. The chain uses TRBV18 and TRBJ1-1; unclear D gene. The germline gives CDR1 KGHSH, CDR2 LQKENI. This CDR3 is built from 15 residues. Trimming took 2 bases from V and 1 from J, leaving 11 bases between them. DNA for the CDR3: TGTGCCAGCTCACCAACCATGCAGGCGAACACTGAAGCTTTCTTT. This gives the protein CASSPTMQANTEAFF.

The V and J genes are TRBV20-1 and TRBJ1-5; 9 bases align to TRBD1. The CDR3 is made up of 13 amino acids. The V segment lost 3 bases and the J segment 7 bases; nucleotides outside the gene matches: 4. CDR1 and CDR2 from the germline V gene are DFQATT and SNEGSKA (reference sequence). This CDR3 reads CSASGTGNQPQHF. The DNA for the CDR3 is TGCAGTGCTAGTGGGACAGGGAACCAGCCCCAGCATTTT.

In this sample, this clone turned up a few times. This chain connects TRBV12-3 or TRBV12-4 to TRBJ1-1, with no clear D. This CDR3 contains 12 residues. Trimming removed 0 bases at V and 6 bases at J, with 5 bases between. CDR3 sequence (DNA): TGTGCCAGCAGTTTAGCGCTATCTGAAGCTTTCTTT. Its translation is CASSLALSEAFF.

The chain links TRBV10-1 to TRBJ2-1; D might be TRBD2 (6 bases). The CDR3 contains 16 residues. V was shortened by 5 bases and J by 0 bases, with 14 bases between the two germline ends. The germline CDR1 and CDR2 sequences are WNHNN and SYGVQD (reference sequence). The CDR3 is CASSKGRGNSYNEQFF. DNA for the CDR3: TGCGCCAGCAGTAAGGGCCGGGGGAACTCCTACAATGAGCAGTTCTTC.